A single sample gave rise to the 4 T cell receptor beta chains below, sequenced in a study of tumor-infiltrating lymphocytes in primary liver carcinoma. A constant-region primer served to make TCR beta cDNA from about 0.45 ug total RNA. ARM-PCR, slightly modified, supplied the TCR beta libraries through three nested multiplex PCR rounds. It was with TRBV1-TRBV30 forward primers and a C-beta reverse primer that the first two PCR rounds were run, at around 9 cycles each. TCRdb re-derived calls from the multiplex PCR reads in MiXCR, one entry per CDR3 protein. The data show some 110,000 distinct CDR3 sequences, 50% to 80% seen once. Co-extraction yielded RNA and DNA from approximately 20-30 mg of unsorted bulk tissue. Material: liver tumor tissue from sampling region 3. Subset described: tumor region T3, left-lateral pole. These receptors originate from a woman aged 55-69 years with primary liver carcinoma and hepatitis B virus infection.

The V gene is TRBV12-3 or TRBV12-4, the J gene TRBJ1-2; D possibly corresponds to TRBD1 (6 bases). Trimming removed 5 bases at V and 7 bases at J, with 14 bases between. The CDR3 totals 13 residues. Here the CDR3 DNA reads TGTGCCAGCAGTAAGAGGGGGGGTCGTGGCTACACCTTC. Its translation: CASSKRGGRGYTF.

As concerns this clonotype: One end of the junction fails to match germline, which may point to a read error. The chain couples TRBV7-9 to TRBJ2-7, with no clear D. The CDR3 contains 11 residues. Germline V gene lookup returns CDR1 SEHNR and CDR2 FQNEAQ (reference sequence). CDR3 DNA: TGTGTCAGCAGCCCCCCCTCCGAGCAGTACTTC. Its translation: CVSSPPSEQYF.

As regards this clonotype: This sequence may be a read error, since a much larger clone differs from it by one base. DNA of the CDR3: TGCGCCAGCAGCTCAGGGACCTACGGGCAGTACTTC. Amino acid sequence: CASSSGTYGQYF. The gene calls are TRBV5-1 and TRBJ2-7; D possibly uses TRBD1 or TRBD2 (5 bases each). The V gene's germline CDR1 is SGHRS and CDR2 YFSETQ. The CDR3 is 12 amino acids.

About this clonotype itself: Germline and junction disagree at one end, which may indicate a read error. This chain joins TRBV5-6 and TRBJ2-3, with TRBD2 matching over 7 bases. The CDR3 loop spans 14 amino acids. The germline V gene encodes CDR1 SGHDT and CDR2 YYEEEE. The CDR3 here is CAGSLLAPTDTQYF. The DNA of the CDR3 is TGTGCCGGCAGCCTACTAGCGCCCACAGATACGCAGTATTTT.